The 11 T cell receptor beta chains presented below share a single source sample, sequenced in a study of breast tumors, draining lymph nodes, adjacent tissues. One entry per CDR3 protein, called by TCRdb with MiXCR from the multiplex PCR reads. The sample lists tens of thousands of distinct CDR3 sequences; roughly 57% were seen once. Sequenced input: breast tumor tissue. These receptors all come from a female donor with breast cancer. Some clones in this sample may be carry-over from other donors' samples.

There are a few counts of this clonotype. This chain links TRBV4-3 with TRBJ1-6; D may be TRBD1 (6 bases). The V end was cut by 0 bases, the J end by 7 bases, with 16 bases between. The CDR3 extends over 17 amino acids. Looked up from germline, CDR1 is LGHNA and CDR2 is YSLEER. The CDR3 DNA reads as TGCGCCAGCAGCCAAGATCTAACCACAGGGAGAAATTCACCCCTCCACTTT. It specifies CASSQDLTTGRNSPLHF.

The table lists this clonotype with a few counts. V gene TRBV20-1 combines with J gene TRBJ1-1; the match to TRBD1 covers 10 bases. V was clipped by 0 bases and J by 4 bases; unmatched bases: 2. The CDR3 covers 14 residues. The germline gives CDR1 DFQATT, CDR2 SNEGSKA (reference sequence). For the CDR3, the DNA is TGCAGTGCTAGAGATTGGACAGGGGGCACTGAAGCTTTCTTT. It encodes CSARDWTGGTEAFF.

This sequence joins TRBV12-3 or TRBV12-4 and TRBJ2-1; 8 nucleotides align to TRBD1. V shed 0 bases and J 5 bases; nucleotides not matched to a gene: 3. The CDR3 runs 15 residues. The DNA of the CDR3 is TGTGCCAGCAGTTTAGCCGGGACAGGACACAATGAGCAGTTCTTC. Translation: CASSLAGTGHNEQFF.

This clonotype was observed many times. The CDR3 loop is CASSLRGAGYEQYF. The CDR3 coding sequence is TGTGCCAGCAGCTTACGGGGGGCCGGTTACGAGCAGTACTTC. The chain is built from TRBV7-3 and TRBJ2-7; D possibly corresponds to TRBD2 (7 bases). CDR1 and CDR2 (germline): SGHTA, FQGTGA. Trimming cost V 2 bases and J 4 bases, with 12 bases left between them. The CDR3 covers 14 residues.

The chain joins TRBV24-1 to TRBJ1-5; D may be TRBD1 (6 bases). V dropped 5 bases and J dropped 2 bases, with 15 bases sitting between them. CDR3 length: 16 residues. Germline CDR1 is KGHDR and CDR2 is SFDVKD. CDR3 amino acids: CATSATAGGRNQPQHF. In nucleotides, the CDR3 is TGTGCCACCAGTGCTACCGCGGGGGGCCGCAATCAGCCCCAGCATTTT.

V usage is TRBV7-2 and J usage is TRBJ1-2; 9 nucleotides agree with TRBD1. This CDR3 has 15 residues. The V segment lost 8 bases and the J segment 3 bases; nucleotides outside the gene matches: 10. Germline CDR1 is SGHTA and CDR2 is FQGNSA. CDR3 sequence: CASLAGTGIDYGYTF. CDR3 bases: TGTGCCAGCCTAGCGGGGACAGGGATCGACTATGGCTACACCTTC.

The rearrangement links TRBV6-2 or TRBV6-3 to TRBJ2-7, with 11 bases lining up with TRBD2. This CDR3 has 16 residues. CDR1 and CDR2 from the germline V gene are MNHEY and SVGEGT. Trimming took 5 bases from V and 2 from J; bases not matched to a gene: 8. In nucleotides, the CDR3 is TGTGCCAGCAGTCGCCCCGGGACTAGCGGACCCTACGAGCAGTACTTC. Protein: CASSRPGTSGPYEQYF.

The rearrangement joins TRBV10-3 to TRBJ1-1; 8 bases match TRBD1. The CDR3 runs to 15 residues. Germline CDR1 reads ENHRY; CDR2 reads SYGVKD. Trimming cost V 10 bases and J 0 bases; bases outside gene matches: 10. The chain's CDR3 is CATRSVGQVNTEAFF. As DNA, the CDR3 is TGTGCCACCCGCTCTGTGGGACAGGTGAACACTGAAGCTTTCTTT.

In its sample, this clonotype was seen many times. This chain links TRBV4-1 with TRBJ1-1; D possibly corresponds to TRBD1 (6 bases). The germline V gene has CDR1 MGHRA and CDR2 YSYEKL. The length of the CDR3 is 12 residues. Deletions cut 6 bases from V and 12 bases from J, with 17 bases between. CDR3 coding DNA: TGCGCCAGCAGTCCGGACAGAGAGCGAACTTTCTTT. Translation: CASSPDRERTFF.

A remark on this clonotype: Just one base apart from a much larger clone, this may be a read error. The chain combines TRBV28 with TRBJ2-1; no clear D gene. The length of the CDR3 is 10 residues. Germline CDR1 and CDR2: MDHEN and SYDVKM. The CDR3 sequence is CATSYNEQVF. The CDR3 bases are TGTGCCACCTCATACAATGAGCAGGTCTTC.

This clonotype was picked up many times. A read error is possible here, since a much larger clone lies one base away. The chain uses TRBV7-9 and TRBJ2-5; a possible D gene is TRBD2 (7 bases). The CDR3 runs to 15 residues. CDR1 and CDR2 from the germline V gene are SEHNR and FQNEAQ (reference sequence). The CDR3: CASSQTAGAGETQHF. Here the CDR3 DNA reads TGTGCCAGCAGTCAAACGGCGGGGGCCGGGGAGACCCAGCACTTC.